This T cell receptor beta chain was obtained from a study of T cell responses to AZD1222 COVID-19 vaccine. This clone was seen a single time. The target antigen is unknown. The study's findings and limits: Mostly white British, mostly female donors; authors suggested clonal diversity may be underestimated. Breadth and depth of Spike-specific TCRs rose after two AZD1222 doses.

Germline CDR1 reads MNHEY; CDR2 reads SVGAGI. This CDR3 has 12 residues. Trimming pared 6 bases from V and 4 bases from J, leaving 7 bases between. TCRdb's table, derived via immunoSEQ multiplex PCR, lists solely in-frame clones and lacks some. Of about 120,000 clones in the sample, under 95% were seen once. This chain links TRBV6-5 with TRBJ1-5, with unresolved D. The receptor was isolated from an adult in good health. The source was peripheral blood, collected on day 0 of AZD1222 vaccination. The CDR3 nucleotides are TGTGCCAGCAGAACAGCAAATCAGCCCCAGCATTTT. As protein: CASRTANQPQHF.